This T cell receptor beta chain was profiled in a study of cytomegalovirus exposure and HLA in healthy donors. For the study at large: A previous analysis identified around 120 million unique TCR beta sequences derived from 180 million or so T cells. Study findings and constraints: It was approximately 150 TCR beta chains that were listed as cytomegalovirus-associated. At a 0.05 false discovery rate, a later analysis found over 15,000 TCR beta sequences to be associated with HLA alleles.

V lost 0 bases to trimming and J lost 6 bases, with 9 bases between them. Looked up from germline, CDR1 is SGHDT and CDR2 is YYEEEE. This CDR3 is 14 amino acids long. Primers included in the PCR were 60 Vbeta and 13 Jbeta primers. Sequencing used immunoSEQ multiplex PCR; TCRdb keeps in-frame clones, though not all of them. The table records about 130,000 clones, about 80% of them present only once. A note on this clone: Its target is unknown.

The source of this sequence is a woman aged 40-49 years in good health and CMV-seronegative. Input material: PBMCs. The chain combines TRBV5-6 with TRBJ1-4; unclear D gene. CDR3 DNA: TGTGCCAGCAGCTTGGTTCCCACGGATGAAAAACTGTTTTTT. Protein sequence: CASSLVPTDEKLFF.